This T cell receptor beta chain was captured in a study of CD8+CD57+ T cells in acquired aplastic anemia. Overall study: Sorted CD4+ plus CD8+ cells gave DNA averaging roughly 3.5 ug.

This CDR3 contains 16 residues. The germline CDR1 and CDR2 sequences are ENHRY and SYGVKD. Trimming took 6 bases from V and 0 from J; bases not matched to a gene: 5. Patients picked for sequencing had shown CD8+CD57+ cell expansion detected by flow cytometry. Each patient had severe acquired aplastic anemia. Using genomic DNA as the template, TCR beta VDJ and CDR3 profiling was carried out. TCRdb itself ran the reads through MiXCR, one entry per CDR3 protein. The table has more than 150,000 distinct CDR3 sequences, roughly 50% seen once; the top ten hold around 2%. The sequencing input was sorted CD4+, CD8+, or CD8+CD57+ T cells (not recorded which) from PBMCs. This rearrangement joins TRBV10-3 to TRBJ2-4, with 10 bases matching TRBD2. This TCR was recovered from a human donor with aplastic anemia. CDR3 loop: CAISATSGIAKNIQYF. DNA for the CDR3: TGTGCCATCAGCGCAACTAGCGGGATAGCCAAAAACATTCAGTACTTC.